The 26 T cell receptor beta chains below come from one sample, sequenced in a study of cytomegalovirus exposure and HLA in healthy donors. This PCR relied on a set of 60 Vbeta primers and 13 Jbeta primers. Sequenced by immunoSEQ multiplex PCR; TCRdb stores in-frame clones only, minus some. This sample has 150,000 or so clones, with around 80% found just once. The sequencing sample was made of PBMCs. These receptors came from a woman aged 35 to 49 in good health and CMV-seronegative.

This clone appeared once. This chain connects TRBV12-2 to TRBJ2-7; the table's D gene call, TRBD2, was not cross checked with the DNA. TRBV12-2 is recorded as a pseudogene. The CDR3 contains 14 residues. This CDR3 reads CASRSRDWDHEQYF. DNA of the CDR3: TGTGCAAGTCGCTCCCGGGACTGGGACCACGAGCAGTACTTC.

This clone was picked up one time. The rearrangement joins TRBV6-4 to TRBJ2-7, with 11 nucleotides matching TRBD1. J lost 3 bases, V lost 8 bases, and 6 bases had no gene match. The germline V gene encodes CDR1 MRHNA and CDR2 SNTAGT. The CDR3 contains 14 residues. The CDR3 region is CASDGQGADYEQYF. CDR3 DNA: TGTGCCAGCGATGGACAGGGGGCTGACTACGAGCAGTACTTC.

The CDR3 reads CASSSYQAGGPQDTQYF. The CDR3 DNA follows: TGTGCCAGCAGTTCCTACCAAGCGGGAGGGCCTCAAGATACGCAGTATTTT. The genes are TRBV27 and TRBJ2-3, with 10 positions matching TRBD2. This CDR3 is 17 amino acids long. With 4 bases clipped from V and 5 bases from J, the junction kept 12 bases outside the gene matches. CDR1 MNHEY and CDR2 SMNVEV come from the germline V gene (reference sequence).

This clone was observed once. The V gene is TRBV7-9, the J gene TRBJ1-5; the D is unclear. Per the germline V gene, CDR1 is SEHNR and CDR2 is FQNEAQ (reference sequence). The CDR3 loop spans 14 amino acids. The V and J ends lost 7 bases and 1 base respectively, with 11 bases between them. The CDR3 loop reads CASTGNTSNQPQHF. The DNA of the CDR3 is TGTGCCAGCACCGGGAACACGAGCAATCAGCCCCAGCATTTT.

This chain joins TRBV28 and TRBJ1-5, with 8 bases identical to TRBD1. CDR3 size: 18 residues. Germline loops: CDR1 MDHEN, CDR2 SYDVKM. The trim removed 4 bases at V and 0 bases at J, leaving 11 bases unmatched. The CDR3 region has the DNA TGTGCCAGCAGTTCCGGGACAGGAGGGGAGTATAGCAATCAGCCCCAGCATTTT. It specifies CASSSGTGGEYSNQPQHF.

This rearrangement joins TRBV5-1 to TRBJ2-3, with D unresolved. V gave up 2 bases and J gave up 0 bases, with 10 bases separating them. This CDR3 region has 15 residues. Germline assignment: CDR1 SGHRS and CDR2 YFSETQ. CDR3 nucleotide sequence: TGCGCCAGCAGCTTACAGTTCTCTAGCACAGATACGCAGTATTTT. It codes for CASSLQFSSTDTQYF.

The gene calls are TRBV11-1 and TRBJ2-7; D gene uncertain. V lost 5 bases and J 3 bases, leaving 17 bases between the germline ends. Germline V CDR1 and CDR2: SGHAT, FQDESV (reference sequence). The CDR3 is 15 amino acids. This CDR3 reads CASSELAQHSYEQYF. CDR3 in DNA: TGTGCCAGCAGCGAACTGGCACAGCACAGCTACGAGCAGTACTTC.

The chain recombines TRBV10-3 with TRBJ2-5; 8 bases are a match to TRBD1. The J call may be mistaken, given a closer DNA end match to TRBJ2-7. Germline CDR1 is ENHRY and CDR2 is SYGVKD. The CDR3 consists of 16 residues. Written as DNA, the CDR3 is TGTGCCATCAGTGGGACCGCCCCGGGGACAGGCAACGAGCAGTACTTC. This encodes CAISGTAPGTGNEQYF.

The chain links TRBV19 to TRBJ2-3; no clear D gene. V lost 2 bases to trimming and J lost 7 bases, with 13 bases between them. Per the germline V gene, CDR1 is LNHDA and CDR2 is SQIVND (reference sequence). The CDR3 covers 14 residues. CDR3 residues: CASSITRGAYTQYF. Written as DNA, the CDR3 is TGTGCCAGTAGTATAACTCGCGGAGCTTATACGCAGTATTTT.

This chain links TRBV2 with TRBJ2-7; D gene unclear. The germline CDR1 and CDR2 sequences are SNHLY and FYNNEI. The CDR3 consists of 11 residues. V was clipped by 2 bases and J by 5 bases, with 4 bases between them. CDR3 loop: CASSEIDEQYF. For the CDR3, the DNA is TGTGCCAGCAGTGAAATCGACGAGCAGTACTTC.

V usage is TRBV7-9 and J usage is TRBJ1-1, with 7 bases that match TRBD1. The CDR3 extends over 14 amino acids. Germline trimming cut 1 base from V and 7 bases from J; bases unmatched to any gene: 6. The germline gives CDR1 SEHNR, CDR2 FQNEAQ (reference sequence). The chain's CDR3 is CASSLDSRDSEAFF. In DNA form, the CDR3 reads TGTGCCAGCAGCTTAGATTCTAGGGACAGTGAAGCTTTCTTT.

V is TRBV7-2 and J is TRBJ2-7; 8 bases line up with TRBD1. The CDR3 spans 13 residues. The V gene's germline CDR1 is SGHTA and CDR2 FQGNSA. V lost 5 bases to trimming and J lost 6 bases; unmatched junction nucleotides: 6. CDR3 sequence reads: CASSQSTGGEQYF. CDR3 nucleotide sequence: TGTGCCAGCAGCCAAAGTACAGGGGGCGAGCAGTACTTC.

V is TRBV4-2 and J is TRBJ1-1; D is unresolved. Germline loops: CDR1 LGHNA, CDR2 YNFKEQ. The CDR3 totals 17 residues. V dropped 0 bases and J dropped 0 bases, with 14 bases sitting between them. CDR3 sequence (DNA): TGTGCCAGCAGCCAAGATATACCAGCGAGGATGAACACTGAAGCTTTCTTT. The encoded protein is CASSQDIPARMNTEAFF.

This clone appeared a single time. The chain carries TRBV7-2 and TRBJ2-7; D possibly corresponds to TRBD2 (5 bases). The CDR3 runs 15 residues. V was cut by 5 bases and J by 2 bases, with 16 bases left in between. From germline, CDR1 is SGHTA and CDR2 FQGNSA. The CDR3: CASSPGSNPAYEQYF. Written as DNA, the CDR3 is TGTGCCAGCAGCCCGGGAAGTAACCCTGCCTACGAGCAGTACTTC.

J is TRBJ2-1 and V is TRBV7-3, with 9 bases matching TRBD2. Trimming cost V 2 bases and J 2 bases; bases outside gene matches: 7. Germline CDR1 and CDR2: SGHTA and FQGTGA. There are 17 residues in the CDR3. Written as DNA, the CDR3 is TGTGCCAGCAGCTTACAGCCTAGCGGGACCACCTACAATGAGCAGTTCTTC. Its translation is CASSLQPSGTTYNEQFF. Complete variable domain (other parts from reference TRBV7-3 and TRBJ2-1): GAGVSQTPSNKVTEKGKYVELRCDPISGHTALYWYRQSLGQGPEFLIYFQGTGAADDSGLPNDRFFAVRPEGSVSTLKIQRTERGDSAVYLCASSLQPSGTTYNEQFFGPGTRLTVL.

J is TRBJ2-2 and V is TRBV5-1; weak D call: TRBD2 (6 bases). The ends were cut back, 0 bases at V and 2 bases at J, with 14 bases in the middle. This CDR3 region has 17 residues. Germline loops: CDR1 SGHRS, CDR2 YFSETQ. The CDR3 nucleotides are TGCGCCAGCAGCTTGGCCTTGTGGCGGGGCAACACCGGGGAGCTGTTTTTT. Translating gives CASSLALWRGNTGELFF.

The CDR3 here is CASGWTDGYTF. The CDR3, as DNA: TGTGCCAGCGGGTGGACAGATGGCTACACCTTC. The V gene is TRBV6-5, the J gene TRBJ1-2; TRBD1 might be the D (6 bases). CDR3 size: 11 residues. The V and J ends lost 8 bases and 6 bases respectively, with 10 bases between them. Germline CDR1 and CDR2: MNHEY and SVGAGI.

This chain uses TRBV19 with TRBJ1-1; 8 bases match TRBD1. The germline V gene has CDR1 LNHDA and CDR2 SQIVND (reference sequence). The V and J ends lost 5 bases and 4 bases, in that order; junction bases with no gene match: 12. CDR3 length: 16 residues. Here the CDR3 reads CASSAQGARVGTEAFF. CDR3 coding DNA: TGTGCCAGTAGTGCCCAGGGGGCGCGGGTTGGCACTGAAGCTTTCTTT.

V is TRBV27 and J is TRBJ2-7; 10 nucleotides match TRBD1. The CDR3 loop spans 17 amino acids. Germline CDR1 is MNHEY and CDR2 is SMNVEV (reference sequence). The J segment lost 1 base and the V segment lost 0 bases, leaving 6 bases of the junction unmatched. CDR3 bases: TGTGCCAGCAGTTTATCGGGACAGGGGCGGTTATCCTACGAGCAGTACTTC. Its protein product is CASSLSGQGRLSYEQYF.

This clone occurred once. The gene calls are TRBV13 and TRBJ2-7; 12 positions match TRBD2. This CDR3 has 16 residues. Germline CDR1 PRHDT, CDR2 FYEKMQ (reference sequence). V gave up 2 bases and J gave up 7 bases; unmatched junction bases: 9. CDR3: CASSLMTSGSWEEQYF. The DNA of the CDR3 is TGTGCCAGCAGCTTAATGACTAGCGGGAGTTGGGAGGAGCAGTACTTC.

The J gene is TRBJ2-7, the V gene TRBV6-1; 11 bases agree with TRBD1. Per germline, CDR1 MNHNS and CDR2 SASEGT. The CDR3 loop spans 15 amino acids. Trimming cost V 1 base and J 4 bases; bases outside gene matches: 3. The CDR3, as DNA: TGTGCCAGCAGTGAAGGGACAGGGGGCCTATACGAGCAGTACTTC. Its translation is CASSEGTGGLYEQYF.

This chain uses TRBV5-6 with TRBJ2-1; 7 bases agree with TRBD2. With 3 bases clipped from V and 7 bases from J, the junction kept 1 base outside the gene matches. This CDR3 is 12 amino acids long. The germline V gene encodes CDR1 SGHDT and CDR2 YYEEEE. The CDR3 DNA follows: TGTGCCAGCAGCTGGACTAGGAATGAGCAGTTCTTC. It encodes CASSWTRNEQFF.

The chain carries TRBV25-1 and TRBJ2-6; 8 bases align to TRBD1. CDR1 and CDR2 from the germline V gene are MGHDK and SYGVNS. J was trimmed by 4 bases and V by 1 base; bases with no gene match: 6. CDR3 length equals 17 residues. The CDR3 region is CASSESRTGYGANVLTF. CDR3 nucleotide sequence: TGTGCCAGCAGTGAATCCCGGACAGGGTACGGGGCCAACGTCCTGACTTTC.

This chain uses TRBV2 with TRBJ1-2; tentative D call: TRBD1 (6 bases). The V gene's germline CDR1 is SNHLY and CDR2 FYNNEI. Trimming removed 7 bases from V and 6 bases from J, with 21 bases in between. The length of the CDR3 is 15 residues. The CDR3 reads CASKLGRDNSNGYTF. Written as DNA, the CDR3 is TGTGCCAGCAAATTGGGGAGGGACAATTCGAATGGCTACACCTTC.

V usage is TRBV5-5 and J usage is TRBJ1-2, with D unclear. The CDR3 contains 14 residues. The V end was cut by 1 base, the J end by 8 bases, with 15 bases between. Germline V CDR1 and CDR2: SGHKS, YYEKEE (reference sequence). The CDR3 protein is CASSLLWEGGGYTF. The CDR3 DNA reads TGTGCCAGCAGCTTGCTGTGGGAGGGAGGCGGCTACACCTTC.

This chain joins TRBV9 and TRBJ2-1; tentative D call: TRBD2 (6 bases). Per the germline V gene, CDR1 is SGDLS and CDR2 is YYNGEE. The CDR3 has 12 residues. The germline V and J ends were trimmed by 7 bases and 13 bases, with 18 bases remaining between them. The CDR3 nucleotides read TGTGCCAGCGGGAACCTAGCGTCTCGACAGTTCTTC. This sequence encodes CASGNLASRQFF. Supplemented by reference TRBV9 and TRBJ2-1, the full variable domain reads DSGVTQTPKHLITATGQRVTLRCSPRSGDLSVYWYQQSLDQGLQFLIQYYNGEERAKGNILERFSAQQFPDLHSELNLSSLELGDSALYFCASGNLASRQFFGPGTRLTVL.